This TCR beta chain was sequenced for a study of beta chain features in type 1 diabetes. About the study: Patients and healthy donors were similar in age, gender and cell yields. Regarding the study as a whole: Among patients, naive, central memory and Treg TCRB repertoires appeared more similar than among healthy donors. Using cDNA template may skew counts toward highly expressing activated cells.

The entirety of the isolated RNA underwent reverse transcription, so expressed TCRB transcripts were sequenced. Clones were read by immunoSEQ multiplex PCR, and TCRdb kept only the in-frame ones, dropping some. The sample yields about 40,000 clones, around 48% seen once. The germline V gene encodes CDR1 SGHRS and CDR2 YFSETQ. The CDR3 runs to 14 residues. Trimming took off 6 bases at V and 0 bases at J, with 12 bases between the two ends. This clone occurred a few times. Its antigen remains unidentified. The material sequenced was central memory CD4+ T cells from blood. V is TRBV5-1 and J is TRBJ1-1, with D possibly being TRBD1 (6 bases). The origin of this receptor is a young woman in good health. The CDR3: CASNLDSLNTEAFF. Written as DNA, the CDR3 is TGCGCCAGCAACCTGGACAGCTTGAACACTGAAGCTTTCTTT.